The text below deals with one TCR beta chain. The entry originates in a study of blood T cell repertoires in COVID-19. Study background: PBMCs, B-cell-depleted T cells, or T cells were the source of the cDNA or gDNA that made up the material.

Generated by immunoSEQ multiplex PCR, the TCRdb table keeps only in-frame clones and is missing some. The table lists 270,000 or so clones, 84% of them singletons, with roughly 1.5% in the top ten. This sequence was found in a human donor with COVID-19, enrolled during active disease. The donor label of this sample is uncertain. The sample was peripheral blood.

The DNA for the CDR3 is TGTGCCAGTACCTCCCCCCGGGACAGGCATCAGCCCCAGCATTTT. Amino acids: CASTSPRDRHQPQHF. This chain links TRBV19 with TRBJ1-5, with 8 positions matching TRBD1. CDR3 length equals 15 residues. CDR1 and CDR2 from the germline V gene are LNHDA and SQIVND (reference sequence). The V gene end was trimmed by 7 bases and the J gene end by 5 bases; junction bases not matched to a gene: 10.